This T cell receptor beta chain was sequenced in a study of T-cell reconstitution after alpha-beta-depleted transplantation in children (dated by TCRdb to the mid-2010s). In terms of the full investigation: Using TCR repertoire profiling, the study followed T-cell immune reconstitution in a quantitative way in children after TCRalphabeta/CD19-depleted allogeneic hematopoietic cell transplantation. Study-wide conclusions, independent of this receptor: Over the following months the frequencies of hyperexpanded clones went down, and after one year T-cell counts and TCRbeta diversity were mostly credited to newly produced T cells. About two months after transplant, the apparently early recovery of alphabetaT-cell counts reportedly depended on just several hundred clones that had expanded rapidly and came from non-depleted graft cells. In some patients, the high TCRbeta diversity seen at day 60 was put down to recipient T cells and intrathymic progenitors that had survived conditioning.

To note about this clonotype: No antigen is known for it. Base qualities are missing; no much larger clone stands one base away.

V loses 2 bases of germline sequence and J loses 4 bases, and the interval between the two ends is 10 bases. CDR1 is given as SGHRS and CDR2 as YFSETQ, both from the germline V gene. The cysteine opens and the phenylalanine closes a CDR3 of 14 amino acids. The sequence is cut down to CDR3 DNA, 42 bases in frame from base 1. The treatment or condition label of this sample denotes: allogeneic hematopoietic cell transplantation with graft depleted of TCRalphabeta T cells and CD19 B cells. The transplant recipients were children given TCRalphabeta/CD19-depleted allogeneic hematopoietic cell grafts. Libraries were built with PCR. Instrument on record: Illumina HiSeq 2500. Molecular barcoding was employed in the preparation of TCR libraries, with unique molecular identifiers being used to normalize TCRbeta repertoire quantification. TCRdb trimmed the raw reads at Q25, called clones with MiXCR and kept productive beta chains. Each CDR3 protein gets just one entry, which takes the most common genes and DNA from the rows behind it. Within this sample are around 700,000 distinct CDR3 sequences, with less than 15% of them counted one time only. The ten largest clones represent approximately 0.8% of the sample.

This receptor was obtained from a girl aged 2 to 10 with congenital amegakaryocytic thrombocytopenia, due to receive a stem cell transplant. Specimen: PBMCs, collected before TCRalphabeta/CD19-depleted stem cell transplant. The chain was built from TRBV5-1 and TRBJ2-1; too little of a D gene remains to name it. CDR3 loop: CASSFEAGYNEQFF. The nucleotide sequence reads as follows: TGCGCCAGCAGCTTCGAAGCTGGGTACAATGAGCAGTTCTTC.